In this sample, the clone carrying this T cell receptor beta chain turned up many times. The target antigen is unknown. This record belongs to a study of identical twins. MiXCR, applied by TCRdb to the 5' RACE reads, yields one record per CDR3 protein. The table has around 690,000 distinct CDR3 sequences, around 21% seen once. General study results and limits: Insertions were reduced in abundant cord blood beta clonotypes but not in memory repertoires.

V dropped 5 bases and J dropped 2 bases, with 6 bases sitting between them. The CDR3 runs to 12 residues. The sample also formed part of further work on T cells expressing NK-cell markers. According to that study: Nothing established the HCMV specificity of expanded NKG2C+ T cell clones.

Sample: PBMCs. The clonotype comes from a woman under 30 in good health. The chain carries TRBV12-3 or TRBV12-4 and TRBJ1-2; D is ambiguous. The CDR3 spells CASSGRNYGYTF. The CDR3 nucleotides read TGTGCCAGCAGTGGACGGAACTATGGCTACACCTTC.